A selection of T cell receptor beta chains follows, all from one sample in a study of naive and memory T cell subsets. TCRdb reanalysed the UMI-ligation and nested PCR reads using MiXCR and keeps one entry per CDR3 protein. The sample contains approximately 140,000 distinct CDR3 sequences, about 20% of which appear only once. The sequenced sample was naive CD8+ T cells from blood. These receptor sequences come from a human donor in good health. CDR3s include the opening cysteine and the closing phenylalanine or tryptophan. The D gene is left open where the match is weak. Size tells how often a clone was seen (once, few, many) or the class of an expanded clone, and some rows leave it out.

J gene	clone size	D gene	V gene	CDR3 DNA	CDR3 protein
TRBJ2-1	few	NA	TRBV6-2/TRBV6-3	TGTGCCAGCAGTTATGGGCGGGGGCTAAATGAGCAGTTCTTC	CASSYGRGLNEQFF
TRBJ2-7	few	TRBD1	TRBV10-3	TGTGCCATGGGGTCCGGACAGGGGGCCTGGGAGCAGTACTTC	CAMGSGQGAWEQYF
TRBJ2-5	NA	NA	TRBV29-1	TGCAGCGTTGTTTTGGGGGATCTCGAGACCCAGTACTTC	CSVVLGDLETQYF
TRBJ2-7	NA	NA	TRBV19	TGTGCCTCAGGCTACGGGACTCCTTACGAGCAGTACTTC	CASGYGTPYEQYF
TRBJ2-7	NA	NA	TRBV27	TGTGCCAGCAGTTGGAAGGGGAGCTCCTACGAGCAGTACTTC	CASSWKGSSYEQYF
TRBJ2-7	few	NA	TRBV7-2	TGTGCCAGCAGCTTAGGTGATGCCGTCGAGCAGTACTTC	CASSLGDAVEQYF
TRBJ2-1	NA	NA	TRBV2	TGTGCCAGCAGTGAAACCCTATCTAGGAGCTCCTACAATGAGCAGTTCTTC	CASSETLSRSSYNEQFF
TRBJ1-5	many	NA	TRBV27	TGTGCCAGCAGTTGGGGGAGCAATCAGCCCCAGCATTTT	CASSWGSNQPQHF
TRBJ2-3	NA	NA	TRBV7-2	TGTGCCAGCAGCATAAAAACCACAGATACGCAGTATTTT	CASSIKTTDTQYF
TRBJ2-1	few	NA	TRBV3-1	TGTGCCAGCATTGGGGACCCCTACAATGAGCAGTTCTTC	CASIGDPYNEQFF
TRBJ1-5	NA	NA	TRBV12-3/TRBV12-4	TGTGCCAGCAGTTGGGACGTTCGCAATCAGCCCCAGCATTTT	CASSWDVRNQPQHF
TRBJ2-2	few	TRBD1	TRBV28	TGTGCCAGCGGGGACAGGGAGGTGGTCACCGGGGAGCTGTTTTTT	CASGDREVVTGELFF
TRBJ1-5	NA	TRBD1	TRBV29-1	TGCAGCGTTGAAGTAGGGACAGGGAATCAGCCCCAGCATTTT	CSVEVGTGNQPQHF
TRBJ2-2	many	NA	TRBV3-1	TGTGCCAGCAGCCCCTATGGGGAGGCTAGCAGCGGCACCGGGGAGCTGTTTTTT	CASSPYGEASSGTGELFF
TRBJ2-3	NA	TRBD1	TRBV27	TGTGCCAGCAGTATGGACAGGGCAGATACGCAGTATTTT	CASSMDRADTQYF
TRBJ2-7	NA	TRBD1	TRBV14	TGTGCCAGCAGCCAATCTCAGGGGGACTCCTACGAGCAGTACTTC	CASSQSQGDSYEQYF
TRBJ2-3	NA	NA	TRBV28	TGTGCCAGCAACGGGCCAGACACAGATACGCAGTATTTT	CASNGPDTDTQYF
TRBJ2-7	NA	NA	TRBV13	TGTGCCAGCAGTCAACACTCCTACGAGCAGTACTTC	CASSQHSYEQYF
TRBJ2-1	NA	NA	TRBV27	TGTGCCAGCAGTCCCATGGGGGCCTTCTACAATGAGCAGTTCTTC	CASSPMGAFYNEQFF
TRBJ1-5	NA	NA	TRBV15	TGTGCCACCAGCAGAGATCGGGGCAGCAATCAGCCCCAGCATTTT	CATSRDRGSNQPQHF
TRBJ2-7	NA	NA	TRBV4-1	TGCGCCAGCAGCCAATCAAAGTACGGCTCCTACGAGCAGTACTTC	CASSQSKYGSYEQYF
TRBJ2-1	NA	NA	TRBV29-1	TGCAGCACCTATGAGGCAAATGAGCAGTTCTTC	CSTYEANEQFF
TRBJ2-7	few	NA	TRBV27	TGTGCCAGCAGTTTATCCGGGAGAGGGTACGAGCAGTACTTC	CASSLSGRGYEQYF
TRBJ2-7	NA	TRBD1	TRBV6-5	TGTGCCAGCAGTGCGAGGACAGGGCACGACGAGCAGTACTTC	CASSARTGHDEQYF
TRBJ2-2	NA	NA	TRBV29-1	TGCAGCGTTGGGCAGACTAGACTAAACACCGGGGAGCTGTTTTTT	CSVGQTRLNTGELFF
TRBJ1-1	few	NA	TRBV28	TGTGCCAGCAGTTTAAGGTACACTGAAGCTTTCTTT	CASSLRYTEAFF
TRBJ2-1	few	TRBD2	TRBV28	TGTGCCAGCAGTTGGCTAGCGGGGAATGAGCAGTTCTTC	CASSWLAGNEQFF
TRBJ2-1	NA	NA	TRBV6-2/TRBV6-3	TGTGCCAGCAGTTACTCAGCCTGGAGCTCCTACAATGAGCAGTTCTTC	CASSYSAWSSYNEQFF
TRBJ2-1	NA	TRBD1	TRBV5-1	TGCGCCAGCAGCTTTACCGGGACAGGGTACAATGAGCAGTTCTTC	CASSFTGTGYNEQFF
TRBJ2-4	NA	TRBD1	TRBV6-6	TGTGCCAGCAGGCCTGGACAGGGTTCCAAAAACATTCAGTACTTC	CASRPGQGSKNIQYF
TRBJ2-1	NA	NA	TRBV12-3/TRBV12-4	TGTGCCAGCAGTTTTAGCGGCACGTACAATGAGCAGTTCTTC	CASSFSGTYNEQFF
TRBJ2-1	few	NA	TRBV5-6	TGTGCCAGCAGCTTGGGGCCTAGCGAACAACTGTCCCATGAGCAGTTCTTC	CASSLGPSEQLSHEQFF
TRBJ1-4	few	NA	TRBV27	TGTGCCAGCAGTTTATCGATCATCGGACAGAACGGTAATGAAAAACTGTTTTTT	CASSLSIIGQNGNEKLFF
TRBJ2-3	NA	TRBD2	TRBV7-9	TGTGCCAGCAGCTCGGACCGCGGGAGATTGTCAGATACGCAGTATTTT	CASSSDRGRLSDTQYF
TRBJ2-2	NA	NA	TRBV28	TGTGCCAGCTACGACTCCTACACCGGGGAGCTGTTTTTT	CASYDSYTGELFF
TRBJ2-3	many	TRBD2	TRBV11-1	TGTGCCAGCAGCCTTTTAGGCGGGAGAAGCACAGATACGCAGTATTTT	CASSLLGGRSTDTQYF
TRBJ2-1	NA	TRBD2	TRBV4-1	TGCGCCAGCAGGGCCAGAAGCGGGACCTACAATGAGCAGTTCTTC	CASRARSGTYNEQFF
TRBJ2-1	NA	TRBD1	TRBV7-2	TGTGCCAGCAGCTTAGAGGTGCAGGGGGCCTATGAGCAGTTCTTC	CASSLEVQGAYEQFF
TRBJ1-1	many	NA	TRBV3-1	TGTGCCAGCAGCCCAACAGGGACCCGGAACACTGAAGCTTTCTTT	CASSPTGTRNTEAFF
TRBJ2-2	few	TRBD2	TRBV27	TGTGCCAGCAGCGCCCGTGGACTAGCGGGAGGAATCACCGGGGAGCTGTTTTTT	CASSARGLAGGITGELFF
TRBJ2-1	few	TRBD2	TRBV6-2/TRBV6-3	TGTGCCAGCAGTTACAGGCCGGGACTAGGTTACAATGAGCAGTTCTTC	CASSYRPGLGYNEQFF
TRBJ2-7	few	NA	TRBV4-1	TGCGCCAGCAGCCAGTTTGGAATAGAGCAGTACTTC	CASSQFGIEQYF
TRBJ2-7	few	TRBD2	TRBV11-2	TGTGCCAGCAGCTTCCCAGTAGCGGGGTCCTCCTACGAGCAGTACTTC	CASSFPVAGSSYEQYF
TRBJ2-5	NA	TRBD2	TRBV13	TGTGCCAGCAACGGGGGAGGGGAGCCTGGGGAGACCCAGTACTTC	CASNGGGEPGETQYF
TRBJ1-2	NA	TRBD1	TRBV30	TGTGCCTGGAGTTCGACGATCCGGGACAGCTATGGCTACACCTTC	CAWSSTIRDSYGYTF
TRBJ2-1	few	NA	TRBV6-1	TGTGCCAGCACGGGGGACATAAGCTCCTACAATGAGCAGTTCTTC	CASTGDISSYNEQFF
TRBJ2-5	many	TRBD2	TRBV7-6	TGTGCCAGCAGCCGACTAGCGGGGCAAGAGACCCAGTACTTC	CASSRLAGQETQYF
TRBJ2-1	few	TRBD2	TRBV9	TGTGCCAGCAGCGCCCCATCTAGCGGGATCTCGGATGAGCAGTTCTTC	CASSAPSSGISDEQFF
TRBJ2-7	many	TRBD1	TRBV29-1	TGCAGCGTGAGGACAGGCAGCTCCTACGAGCAGTACTTC	CSVRTGSSYEQYF
TRBJ1-1	NA	NA	TRBV27	TGTGCCAGCAGTTTAATTAGAGGATCCGATGGTGCTTTCTTT	CASSLIRGSDGAFF
TRBJ2-7	NA	TRBD1	TRBV9	TGTGCCAGCAGCGTAGCGACAGGGGGCCCCTACGAGCAGTACTTC	CASSVATGGPYEQYF
TRBJ1-6	NA	TRBD1	TRBV20-1	TGCAGTGCTAGAGATCCCGGCAGGGGGATTTCACCCCTCCACTTT	CSARDPGRGISPLHF
TRBJ1-2	few	TRBD1	TRBV4-3	TGCGCCAGCAGCCTGGGACAGGTCAACTATGGCTACACCTTC	CASSLGQVNYGYTF
TRBJ2-3	few	TRBD1	TRBV30	TGTGCCTGGAGTCTTGGGACAGCGAGCACAGATACGCAGTATTTT	CAWSLGTASTDTQYF
TRBJ1-4	NA	NA	TRBV4-1	TGCGCCAGCAGCCATTGGGGAGGGGATGAAAAACTGTTTTTT	CASSHWGGDEKLFF